These T cell receptor beta chains were read from a single sample in a study of metastatic and nonmetastatic thyroid tumors. Using MiXCR, TCRdb re-called clones from the PCR reads. Altogether more than 20,000 clones are present, 22% being singletons, with the ten largest covering roughly 12%. Sample: tumor tissue. These receptors were obtained from a female donor with papillary thyroid cancer or a benign thyroid nodule (not recorded which). Some clones in this sample may be carry-over from other donors' samples. Each CDR3 is given with its conserved first and last residue. The order of the fields is CDR3 DNA, CDR3 protein, V gene, D gene, J gene, clone size. A D gene is named only where the DNA matches it firmly. The listing skips clone size in some rows; elsewhere it reads once, few, many or a size class.

DNA: TGTGCCAGCACCTGGACAGGAGGGTACACTGAAGCTTTCTTT
CDR3: CASTWTGGYTEAFF
V: TRBV12-3/TRBV12-4
D: TRBD1
J: TRBJ1-1
size: few

DNA: TGTGCCAGCAGCGTAGAATCTAGCGGGAGCCACGAGCAGTACTTC
CDR3: CASSVESSGSHEQYF
V: TRBV9
D: TRBD2
J: TRBJ2-7
size: .

DNA: TGCGCCAGCAGCCAGTCTAGATCCTACAATGAGCAGTTCTTC
CDR3: CASSQSRSYNEQFF
V: TRBV4-3
D: .
J: TRBJ2-1
size: medium-sized

DNA: TGCGCCAGCAGCCAAGCCCTGGCAGGGGGCACCGGGGAGCTGTTTTTT
CDR3: CASSQALAGGTGELFF
V: TRBV4-1
D: TRBD1
J: TRBJ2-2
size: few

DNA: TGCAGTGCTAGAGTAGGGACAGATAATTCACCCCTCCACTTT
CDR3: CSARVGTDNSPLHF
V: TRBV20-1
D: TRBD1
J: TRBJ1-6
size: .

DNA: TGTGCCAGCCATAACATCGCTTTATTTTTC
CDR3: CASHNIALFF
V: TRBV7-3
D: .
J: TRBJ2-6
size: many

DNA: TGTGCCAGCAGCCCCCAGAGCTCCTACGAGCAGTACTTC
CDR3: CASSPQSSYEQYF
V: TRBV7-8
D: .
J: TRBJ2-7
size: .

DNA: TGTGCCACCAGGCCCTTGGGCGGGATATTATTGAACACTGAAGCTTTCTTT
CDR3: CATRPLGGILLNTEAFF
V: TRBV24-1
D: .
J: TRBJ1-1
size: many

DNA: TGTGCCAGCAGTGGGGGAGACAGGGGGCTGACCAAAAACATTCAGTACTTC
CDR3: CASSGGDRGLTKNIQYF
V: TRBV25-1
D: TRBD1
J: TRBJ2-4
size: few

DNA: TGTGCCAGCATAAGTGAGTACAGGGTCCACAATGAGCAGTTCTTC
CDR3: CASISEYRVHNEQFF
V: TRBV12-3/TRBV12-4
D: .
J: TRBJ2-1
size: .

DNA: TGTGCCTGGAGTAAACCCTTTCGGGGTATTCCTGAAGCTTTCTTT
CDR3: CAWSKPFRGIPEAFF
V: TRBV30
D: .
J: TRBJ1-1
size: many

DNA: TGCGCCAGCACCAGATCGGGGGCGGCTAATGAAAAACTGTTTTTT
CDR3: CASTRSGAANEKLFF
V: TRBV5-1
D: .
J: TRBJ1-4
size: many

DNA: TGTGCCAGCAGCCCTGGTAGGGGCGAGGATCAGCCCCAGCATTTT
CDR3: CASSPGRGEDQPQHF
V: TRBV6-1
D: .
J: TRBJ1-5
size: medium-sized

DNA: TGCGCCAGCAGCCAAGAGTTTGGGGGAGGCTACACCTTC
CDR3: CASSQEFGGGYTF
V: TRBV4-3
D: .
J: TRBJ1-2
size: .

DNA: TGTGCCAGTAGCCCAACGGGACAAGCCTTTCGAGGAAACACCATATATTTT
CDR3: CASSPTGQAFRGNTIYF
V: TRBV19
D: .
J: TRBJ1-3
size: many

DNA: TGTGCCAGCAGCGAAGCCAACACCGGGGAGCTGTTTTTT
CDR3: CASSEANTGELFF
V: TRBV9
D: .
J: TRBJ2-2
size: many

DNA: TGTGCCAGCAGCCCCGACACGACCCAGTATGGCTACACATTC
CDR3: CASSPDTTQYGYTF
V: TRBV6-1
D: .
J: TRBJ1-2
size: few

DNA: TGCGCCAGCAGCCGCTTGTCACGGGGATCGACCTACGAGCAGTACTTC
CDR3: CASSRLSRGSTYEQYF
V: TRBV5-1
D: .
J: TRBJ2-7
size: .

DNA: TGCGCCAGCAGCCAAGATATGGTGACAGGGGGAAGGTGGGGCTACACCTTC
CDR3: CASSQDMVTGGRWGYTF
V: TRBV4-1
D: TRBD1
J: TRBJ1-2
size: .

DNA: TGTGCCAGCAGCTTAGCGCCCGAGGCGGCAGGCAAAGGCTACGAGCAGTACTTC
CDR3: CASSLAPEAAGKGYEQYF
V: TRBV7-8
D: .
J: TRBJ2-7
size: .

DNA: TGCAGTGCGGATAACCGGGACAGGGGCGGAGGGCACACTGAAGCTTTCTTT
CDR3: CSADNRDRGGGHTEAFF
V: TRBV20-1
D: TRBD1
J: TRBJ1-1
size: .

DNA: TGCAGTGCTCCTAGCGGGAGTGGAACAGATACGCAGTATTTT
CDR3: CSAPSGSGTDTQYF
V: TRBV20-1
D: TRBD2
J: TRBJ2-3
size: .

DNA: TGTGCCAGCAGCCAAGGATCGGCTAACTATTGCTACGCCTTC
CDR3: CASSQGSANYCYAF
V: TRBV3-1
D: .
J: TRBJ1-2
size: .

DNA: TGTGCCAGCAGCCAAACTAGCGGGAGGGCCATTCTTAGCTCCTACAATGAGCAGTTCTTC
CDR3: CASSQTSGRAILSSYNEQFF
V: TRBV3-1
D: TRBD2
J: TRBJ2-1
size: .

DNA: TGCGCCAGCAGCGGGGACCCGGCTAGCTTGGGCTACGAGCAGTACTTC
CDR3: CASSGDPASLGYEQYF
V: TRBV5-1
D: .
J: TRBJ2-7
size: .

DNA: TGTGCCAGTAGTATGGCAGATACGCAGTATTTT
CDR3: CASSMADTQYF
V: TRBV19
D: .
J: TRBJ2-3
size: many

DNA: TGTGCCACCAGCAGTCGGGTCTCTGGGGCCAACGTCCTGACTTTC
CDR3: CATSSRVSGANVLTF
V: TRBV15
D: .
J: TRBJ2-6
size: many

DNA: TGTGCCAGCAGTGAACTGTGGGCCGGGGAGCTGTTTTTT
CDR3: CASSELWAGELFF
V: TRBV6-1
D: .
J: TRBJ2-2
size: few

DNA: TGTGCCAGCAGTTCATCCGGCCACACTAAAGCTTTCTTT
CDR3: CASSSSGHTKAFF
V: TRBV6-2/TRBV6-3
D: .
J: TRBJ1-1
size: many

DNA: TGCGCCAGCAGCCAAGACACTAGCGGGTCATACACAGATACGCAGTATTTT
CDR3: CASSQDTSGSYTDTQYF
V: TRBV4-1
D: TRBD2
J: TRBJ2-3
size: medium-sized

DNA: TGCGCCAGCAGCCAAGGGGCTTTCCGGGAGACCCAGTACTTC
CDR3: CASSQGAFRETQYF
V: TRBV4-3
D: .
J: TRBJ2-5
size: .

DNA: TGCAGTGCTAGAGATCCGGGACAGCGCAGGGATCTTTCTAAGCGAAAACTGTTTTTT
CDR3: CSARDPGQRRDLSKRKLFF
V: TRBV20-1
D: TRBD1
J: TRBJ1-4
size: .

DNA: TGCAGCGTAGCAACCGGGACTACTAAGGACAATGAGCAGTTCTTC
CDR3: CSVATGTTKDNEQFF
V: TRBV29-1
D: TRBD2
J: TRBJ2-1
size: many

DNA: TGCGCCAGCTCCATGGGGTCGGGCACCGGGGAGCTGTTTTTT
CDR3: CASSMGSGTGELFF
V: TRBV5-1
D: .
J: TRBJ2-2
size: .

DNA: TGTGCCAGCATCTCCCCCTCTGGAGGGTCCGGAAACACCATATATTTT
CDR3: CASISPSGGSGNTIYF
V: TRBV6-1
D: .
J: TRBJ1-3
size: few

DNA: TGCAGTGCCAAAGCCGGACTAGCGGGGACTTACGAGCAGTACTTC
CDR3: CSAKAGLAGTYEQYF
V: TRBV20-1
D: TRBD2
J: TRBJ2-7
size: .

DNA: TGTGCCAGTAGGGTCGGAAGACGCTCTGGGGCCAACGTCCTGACTTTC
CDR3: CASRVGRRSGANVLTF
V: TRBV19
D: .
J: TRBJ2-6
size: many

DNA: TGCAGTGCTGTGAGAGACAGGCTCGAGCAGTACTTC
CDR3: CSAVRDRLEQYF
V: TRBV20-1
D: .
J: TRBJ2-7
size: .

DNA: TGTGCCAGCAGTTCGGGGATCTCAAACACTGAAGCTTTCTTT
CDR3: CASSSGISNTEAFF
V: TRBV6-1
D: .
J: TRBJ1-1
size: many

DNA: TGTGCCACCAGTGAACGTAACAGGGATGAGCAGTTCTTC
CDR3: CATSERNRDEQFF
V: TRBV24-1
D: .
J: TRBJ2-1
size: few

DNA: TGTGCCAGCGAAACAGGGGCTATGAACACTGAAGCTTTCTTT
CDR3: CASETGAMNTEAFF
V: TRBV28
D: TRBD1
J: TRBJ1-1
size: medium-sized

DNA: TGTGCCAGCAGTCCCTTCGGACAAACTGAGGGAGATACGCAGTATTTT
CDR3: CASSPFGQTEGDTQYF
V: TRBV27
D: .
J: TRBJ2-3
size: .

DNA: TGTGCCAGCAGTTACTCGGGTGGGCAGTACTTC
CDR3: CASSYSGGQYF
V: TRBV6-5
D: .
J: TRBJ2-7
size: .

DNA: TGTGCCATCAGTGAGTCGGGGGATGACTATGGCTACACCTTC
CDR3: CAISESGDDYGYTF
V: TRBV10-3
D: .
J: TRBJ1-2
size: many

DNA: TGTGCCAGCAGGCAGGGCCTGAACACTGAAGCTTTCTTT
CDR3: CASRQGLNTEAFF
V: TRBV6-1
D: .
J: TRBJ1-1
size: .

DNA: TGCAGTGCTGCGAGTAGCGGGAGAGGGGGAGATACGCAGTATTTT
CDR3: CSAASSGRGGDTQYF
V: TRBV20-1
D: TRBD2
J: TRBJ2-3
size: many

DNA: TGCAGTGCTGTAGACAGGGGGCTTGGGAACACTGAAGCTTTCTTT
CDR3: CSAVDRGLGNTEAFF
V: TRBV20-1
D: TRBD1
J: TRBJ1-1
size: medium-sized

DNA: TGCAGTGCTAGGGACCCGAGCGGGAACAACATTCAGTACTTC
CDR3: CSARDPSGNNIQYF
V: TRBV20-1
D: TRBD2
J: TRBJ2-4
size: many

DNA: TGCAGTGCGTACCCAGGGACAGGGTTCGTTAGAGAGACCCAGTACTTC
CDR3: CSAYPGTGFVRETQYF
V: TRBV20-1
D: TRBD1
J: TRBJ2-5
size: many

DNA: TGCGCCAGCAGTGAGTCGAGGAGAGGTGCTAGCGGGGGCTCCTACAATGAGCAGTTCTTC
CDR3: CASSESRRGASGGSYNEQFF
V: TRBV10-1
D: TRBD2
J: TRBJ2-1
size: .

DNA: TGTGCCAGCAGTCAATCCCTGCGGGACGCCGGGGAGCTGTTTTTT
CDR3: CASSQSLRDAGELFF
V: TRBV12-3/TRBV12-4
D: .
J: TRBJ2-2
size: many

DNA: TGTGCCAGCAGTTATAAGCTGGGTGTTAACTCACCCCTCCACTTT
CDR3: CASSYKLGVNSPLHF
V: TRBV27
D: .
J: TRBJ1-6
size: .

DNA: TGCAGTGCTAGAGACGGATTCACAGATACGCAGTATTTT
CDR3: CSARDGFTDTQYF
V: TRBV20-1
D: .
J: TRBJ2-3
size: many

DNA: TGTGCCAGCAGGACCCGGGGAGGAGGAAGTAGTAATGAGCAGTTCTTC
CDR3: CASRTRGGGSSNEQFF
V: TRBV6-1
D: .
J: TRBJ2-1
size: few

DNA: TGCAGTGCTAGGGAAGACGTCGATCAGCCCCAGCATTTT
CDR3: CSAREDVDQPQHF
V: TRBV20-1
D: .
J: TRBJ1-5
size: medium-sized